This TCR beta chain is from a study of T cells in tuberculosis. Study-wide results and caveats: The TCR-beta difference was not significant; alpha differences partly reflected length. GEM motif frequencies gave 70% accuracy; the GMM repertoire gave approximately 90%.

This CDR3 has 18 amino acids. The germline V gene encodes CDR1 SGDLS and CDR2 YYNGEE. J was trimmed by 1 base and V by 4 bases; bases with no gene match: 12. As to this clone: The antigen is unknown.

Sequencing was performed with immunoSEQ multiplex PCR; in TCRdb, only in-frame clones are kept and a portion is missing. The table records some 34,000 clones, over 85% of them present only once. This TCR was sampled from a donor aged 10 to 29 with latent tuberculosis or without tuberculosis infection. The sample consisted of PBMCs. The chain recombines TRBV9 with TRBJ2-3, with 10 bases that match TRBD2. The CDR3 sequence: CASSKSSGGNRGTDTQYF. The CDR3 DNA reads as TGTGCCAGCAGCAAGAGTAGCGGGGGGAACCGCGGCACAGATACGCAGTATTTT.